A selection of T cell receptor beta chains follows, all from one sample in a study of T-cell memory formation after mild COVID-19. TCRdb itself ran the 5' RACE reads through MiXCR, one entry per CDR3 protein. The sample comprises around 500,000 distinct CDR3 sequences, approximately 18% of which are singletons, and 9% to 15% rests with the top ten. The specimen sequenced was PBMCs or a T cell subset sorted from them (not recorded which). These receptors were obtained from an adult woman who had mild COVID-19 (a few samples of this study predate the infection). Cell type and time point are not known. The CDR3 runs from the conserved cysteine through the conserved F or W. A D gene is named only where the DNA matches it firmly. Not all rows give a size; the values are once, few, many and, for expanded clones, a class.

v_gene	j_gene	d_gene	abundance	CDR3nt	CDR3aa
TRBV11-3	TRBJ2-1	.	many	TGTGCCAGCAGCTTCCTCGACAATGAGCAGTTCTTC	CASSFLDNEQFF
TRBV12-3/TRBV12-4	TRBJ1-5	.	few	TGTGCCAGCAGTTTTTCTGGGGTGCGGGCCCAGCATTTT	CASSFSGVRAQHF
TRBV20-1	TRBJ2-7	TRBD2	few	TGCAGTGCTAGAGCGAGCAGACCGGGACTAGCGCGGGAGCAGTACTTC	CSARASRPGLAREQYF
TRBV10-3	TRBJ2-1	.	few	TGTGCCATCAGTGAAGCCTGGGACGCACCTAAGGCTGAGCAGTTCTTC	CAISEAWDAPKAEQFF
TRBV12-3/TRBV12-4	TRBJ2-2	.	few	TGTGCCAGCACATCGGGGGTCTGGACCGGGGAGCTGTTTTTT	CASTSGVWTGELFF
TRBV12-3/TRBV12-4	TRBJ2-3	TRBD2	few	TGTGCCAGCAGTTTTAAAGCGGGGGATGCTTTGTATTTT	CASSFKAGDALYF
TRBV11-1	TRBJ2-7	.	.	TGTGCCAGCAGTCGAGGCAGGTATACAGACCCTGACTACGAGCAGTACTTC	CASSRGRYTDPDYEQYF
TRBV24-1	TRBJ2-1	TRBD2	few	TGTGCCACCAGTGCACTAGCGGGAGGGTCCTACAATGAGCAGTTCTTC	CATSALAGGSYNEQFF
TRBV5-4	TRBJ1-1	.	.	TGTGCCAGCACCTCTGACCCGGGACAAAACACTGAAGCTTTCTTT	CASTSDPGQNTEAFF
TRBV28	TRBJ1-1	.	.	TGTGCCAGCAGTCCCCAGGAGAGGAACACTGAAGCTTTCTTT	CASSPQERNTEAFF
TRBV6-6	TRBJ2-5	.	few	TGTGCCAGCAGTTACGATTCGGGGCTGGGGGAGACCCAGTACTTC	CASSYDSGLGETQYF
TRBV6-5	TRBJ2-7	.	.	TGTGCCAGCAGTTACCAAAGGGGGTCGTACGAGCAGTACTTC	CASSYQRGSYEQYF
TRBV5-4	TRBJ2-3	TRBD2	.	TGTGCCAGCAGCCGCAACCGGCCGACTAGCGGGGGGATGGATACGCAGTATTTT	CASSRNRPTSGGMDTQYF
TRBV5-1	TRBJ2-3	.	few	TGCGCCAGCAGCTTGGCGGGACACCCCACAGATACGCAGTATTTT	CASSLAGHPTDTQYF
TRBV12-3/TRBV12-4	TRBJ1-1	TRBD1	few	TGTGCCAGCAGACGGGACAGCTCAAACTCGCCTCCTGAAGCTTTCTTT	CASRRDSSNSPPEAFF
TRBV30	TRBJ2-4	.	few	TGTGCCTGGGGCCCTCAGGACATTCAGTACTTC	CAWGPQDIQYF
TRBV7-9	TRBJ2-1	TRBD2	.	TGTGCCAGCAGCAGTGCCCTCGGGACTAGCGGGAGGGTCGACAATGAGCAGTTCTTC	CASSSALGTSGRVDNEQFF
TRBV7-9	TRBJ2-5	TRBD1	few	TGTGCCAGCAGCTCGCAGACAGGGCTCGTAGAGACCCAGTACTTC	CASSSQTGLVETQYF